The present entry profiles one T cell receptor (beta chain) with its context. Its antigen is not identified. Sequencing was performed with immunoSEQ multiplex PCR; in TCRdb, only in-frame clones are kept and a portion is missing. The table has tens of thousands of clones, 65% to 70% seen once. Cells that had been cultured for nine to eleven days were the source of isolated CD4+ T cells. The data are from a study of vaccination effects on CD4 cells after COVID-19. Across the whole study: The cohort was immunized with two doses of either the BNT162b2 or mRNA-1273 vaccine.

Findings of the study overall: In vaccinees who were healthy, merely 1 out of 255 vaccine-induced clones cross-reacted with common cold coronaviruses. Convalescent patients were few in the study, and early post-infection timepoints were absent.

This specimen was CD4+ T cells from PBMCs cultured without peptide, taken before COVID-19 vaccination. The receptor was isolated from a human donor who received a COVID-19 vaccine.

The CDR3: CASSPLFPGTAEETQYF. The CDR3 coding sequence is TGTGCCAGCAGTCCCCTTTTTCCCGGGACCGCCGAAGAGACCCAGTACTTC. This chain links TRBV7-6 with TRBJ2-5; D may be TRBD1 or TRBD2 (5 bases each). The CDR3 covers 17 residues. V was pared by 6 bases and J by 3 bases, with 23 bases between. CDR1 is SGHVS and CDR2 is FNYEAQ in the germline V gene. Full variable domain (missing parts from reference TRBV7-6 and TRBJ2-5): GAGVSQSPRYKVTKRGQDVALRCDPISGHVSLYWYRQALGQGPEFLTYFNYEAQQDKSGLPNDRFSAERPEGSISTLTIQRTEQRDSAMYRCASSPLFPGTAEETQYFGPGTRLLVL.